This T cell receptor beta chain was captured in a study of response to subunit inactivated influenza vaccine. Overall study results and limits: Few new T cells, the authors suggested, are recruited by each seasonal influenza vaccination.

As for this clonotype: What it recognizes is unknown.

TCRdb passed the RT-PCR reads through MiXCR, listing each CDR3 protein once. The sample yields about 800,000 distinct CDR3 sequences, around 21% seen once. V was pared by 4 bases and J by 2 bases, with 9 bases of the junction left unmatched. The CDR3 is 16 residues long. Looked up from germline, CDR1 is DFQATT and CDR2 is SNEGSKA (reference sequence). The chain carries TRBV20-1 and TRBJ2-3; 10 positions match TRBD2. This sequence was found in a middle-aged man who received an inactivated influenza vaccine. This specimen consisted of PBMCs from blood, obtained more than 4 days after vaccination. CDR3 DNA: TGCAGTGCTATCCTAGCGGGAGAATGGGTCACAGATACGCAGTATTTT. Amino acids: CSAILAGEWVTDTQYF.